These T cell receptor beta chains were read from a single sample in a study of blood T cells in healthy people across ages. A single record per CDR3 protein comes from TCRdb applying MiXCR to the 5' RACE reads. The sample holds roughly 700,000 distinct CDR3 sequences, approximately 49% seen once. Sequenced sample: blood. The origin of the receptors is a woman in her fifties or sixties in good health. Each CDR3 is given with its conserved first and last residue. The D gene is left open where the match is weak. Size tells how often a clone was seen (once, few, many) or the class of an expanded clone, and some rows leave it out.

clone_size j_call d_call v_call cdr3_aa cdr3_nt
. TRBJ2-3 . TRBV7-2 CASSPTRGDADTQYF TGTGCCAGCAGCCCTACCCGGGGAGACGCAGATACGCAGTATTTT
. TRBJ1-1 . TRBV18 CASSPSQRGTEAFF TGTGCCAGCTCACCGTCGCAGCGGGGCACTGAAGCTTTCTTT
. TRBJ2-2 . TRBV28 CASSFRERGGELFF TGTGCCAGCAGTTTCAGGGAAAGGGGCGGGGAGCTGTTTTTT
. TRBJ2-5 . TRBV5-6 CASNAGLETQYF TGTGCCAGCAACGCGGGCCTAGAGACCCAGTACTTC
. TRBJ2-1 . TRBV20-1 CSARDVLTRVNEQFF TGCAGTGCTAGAGATGTTTTGACTAGGGTCAATGAGCAGTTCTTC
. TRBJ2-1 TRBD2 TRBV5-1 CASSSTGTSGRAFKYNEQFF TGCGCCAGCAGCTCGACCGGGACTAGCGGGAGGGCCTTCAAGTACAATGAGCAGTTCTTC
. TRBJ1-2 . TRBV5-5 CASNFGQNYGYTF TGTGCCAGCAACTTCGGGCAGAACTATGGCTACACCTTC
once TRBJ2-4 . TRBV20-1 CSARAVSLAKNIQYF TGCAGTGCTAGAGCTGTTAGTTTAGCCAAAAACATTCAGTACTTC
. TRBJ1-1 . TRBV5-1 CASSGVGGNTEAFF TGCGCCAGCAGCGGCGTGGGAGGGAACACTGAAGCTTTCTTT
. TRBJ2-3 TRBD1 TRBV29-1 CSVARGPADTQYF TGCAGCGTTGCTAGGGGGCCCGCAGATACGCAGTATTTT
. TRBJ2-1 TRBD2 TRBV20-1 CSARAGTSGREQFF TGCAGTGCTAGAGCGGGGACTAGCGGGAGGGAGCAGTTCTTC
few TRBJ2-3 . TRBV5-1 CASSLGDPTDTQYF TGCGCCAGCAGCTTGGGCGACCCCACAGATACGCAGTATTTT
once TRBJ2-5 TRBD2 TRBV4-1 CASSQAIQREKQYF TGCGCCAGCAGCCAAGCGATCCAGCGGGAAAAGCAGTACTTC
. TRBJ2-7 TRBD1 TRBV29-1 CSVADRESAYEQYF TGCAGCGTGGCTGACAGGGAAAGCGCCTACGAGCAGTACTTC
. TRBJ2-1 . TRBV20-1 CSARVVRGPASEQFF TGCAGTGCTAGGGTAGTTAGGGGCCCCGCTAGTGAGCAGTTCTTC
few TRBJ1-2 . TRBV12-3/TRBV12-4 CASRPAVYGYTF TGTGCCAGCAGGCCGGCGGTCTATGGCTACACCTTC
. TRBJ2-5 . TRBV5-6 CASSLSPGGRETQYF TGTGCCAGCAGCTTGAGTCCAGGGGGGCGAGAGACCCAGTACTTC
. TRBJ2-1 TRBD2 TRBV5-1 CASSLSYELAGEQFF TGCGCCAGCAGCCTTAGTTATGAACTAGCGGGCGAGCAGTTCTTC
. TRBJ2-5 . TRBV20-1 CSARSEWGETQYF TGCAGTGCTAGATCGGAGTGGGGGGAGACCCAGTACTTC
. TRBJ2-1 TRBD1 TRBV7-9 CASSLTTGGLNEQFF TGTGCCAGCAGCTTAACGACAGGGGGGCTTAATGAGCAGTTCTTC
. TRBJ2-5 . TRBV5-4 CASSWARGNQETQYF TGTGCCAGCAGCTGGGCCAGAGGGAACCAAGAGACCCAGTACTTC
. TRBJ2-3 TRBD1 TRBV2 CASTWDRGRGDTRYF TGTGCCAGCACCTGGGACAGGGGGAGAGGAGATACGCGGTATTTT
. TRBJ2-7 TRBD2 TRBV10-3 CAMGGAGGGTYEQYF TGTGCCATGGGAGGGGCGGGAGGAGGGACCTACGAGCAGTACTTC
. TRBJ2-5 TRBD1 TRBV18 CASSPGTAETQYF TGTGCCAGCTCACCTGGGACAGCAGAGACCCAGTACTTC
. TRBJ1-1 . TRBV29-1 CSVVDQGSGWNTEAFF TGCAGCGTTGTCGACCAGGGGTCAGGGTGGAACACTGAAGCTTTCTTT
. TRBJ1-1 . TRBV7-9 CASSLGQKTEAFF TGTGCCAGCAGCTTAGGACAGAAAACTGAAGCTTTCTTT
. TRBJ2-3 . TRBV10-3 CAIRTSASTDTQYF TGTGCCATCAGGACCAGCGCGAGCACAGATACGCAGTATTTT
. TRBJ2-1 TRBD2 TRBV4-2 CASSQDGGLAEQFF TGTGCCAGCAGCCAAGATGGGGGACTAGCTGAGCAGTTCTTC
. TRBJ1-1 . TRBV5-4 CASRPQGRDTEAFF TGTGCCAGCAGGCCTCAGGGGAGAGACACTGAAGCTTTCTTT
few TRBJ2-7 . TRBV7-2 CASSLSGVPSYEQYF TGTGCCAGCAGCCTCAGCGGAGTCCCCTCCTACGAGCAGTACTTC
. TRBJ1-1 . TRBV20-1 CSARSHHTEAFF TGCAGTGCTAGGTCCCATCACACTGAAGCTTTCTTT
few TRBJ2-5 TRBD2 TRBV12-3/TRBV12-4 CASSDSGRGAATQYF TGTGCCAGCAGTGACAGCGGGAGGGGAGCGGCGACCCAGTACTTC
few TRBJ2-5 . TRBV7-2 CASRGGQYQETQYF TGTGCCAGCAGGGGTGGACAGTACCAAGAGACTCAGTACTTC
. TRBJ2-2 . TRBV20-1 CSARDLAGELFF TGCAGTGCTAGAGATCTGGCCGGGGAGCTGTTTTTT
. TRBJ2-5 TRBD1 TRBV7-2 CASRRTGGVETQYF TGTGCCAGCAGGAGAACAGGGGGCGTAGAGACCCAGTACTTC
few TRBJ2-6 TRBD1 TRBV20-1 CSAPTGGAGSGANVLTF TGCAGTGCTCCGACAGGGGGCGCAGGATCTGGGGCCAACGTCCTGACTTTC
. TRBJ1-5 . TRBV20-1 CSAPPSGAGNQPQHF TGCAGTGCGCCGCCGTCAGGGGCAGGCAATCAGCCCCAGCATTTT
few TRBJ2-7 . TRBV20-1 CSASRPVEQYF TGCAGTGCTAGTCGCCCAGTCGAGCAGTACTTC
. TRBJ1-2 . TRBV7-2 CASSLATGNYGYTF TGTGCCAGCAGCTTAGCTACAGGGAACTATGGCTACACCTTC
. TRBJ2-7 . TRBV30 CAWSLNYEQYF TGTGCCTGGAGTCTAAACTACGAGCAGTACTTC
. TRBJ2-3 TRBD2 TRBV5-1 CASSFTSGVSTDTQYF TGCGCCAGCAGCTTCACTAGCGGGGTGAGCACAGATACGCAGTATTTT
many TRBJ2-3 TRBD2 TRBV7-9 CASSPGGDTQYF TGTGCCAGCAGCCCGGGGGGAGATACGCAGTATTTT
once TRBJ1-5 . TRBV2 CASSQDLTGNQPQHF TGTGCCAGCAGTCAAGACCTGACGGGGAATCAGCCCCAGCATTTT
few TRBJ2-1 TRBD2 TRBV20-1 CSARAGTSRINEQFF TGCAGTGCTAGAGCCGGGACTAGCCGTATCAATGAGCAGTTCTTC
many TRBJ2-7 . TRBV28 CASSFRVRGEQYF TGTGCCAGCAGTTTCAGGGTAAGAGGCGAGCAGTACTTC
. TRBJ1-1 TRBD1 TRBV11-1 CASSLGRGLTEAFF TGTGCCAGCAGCCTCGGCAGGGGGTTGACTGAAGCTTTCTTT
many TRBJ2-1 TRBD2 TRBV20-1 CSARENIGLATYNEQFF TGCAGTGCTAGAGAGAATATAGGACTAGCGACCTACAATGAGCAGTTCTTC
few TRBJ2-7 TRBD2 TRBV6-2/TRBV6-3 CASKLKPGTSGYEQYF TGTGCCAGCAAATTAAAACCCGGGACTAGCGGCTACGAGCAGTACTTC
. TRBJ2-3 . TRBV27 CASRSRRSLSTDTQYF TGTGCCAGCAGATCACGGCGTAGCCTTAGCACAGATACGCAGTATTTT
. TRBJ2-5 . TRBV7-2 CASSLRGIYQETQYF TGTGCCAGCAGCTTACGAGGGATCTACCAAGAGACCCAGTACTTC